This T cell receptor beta chain derives from a study of persistence of HIV-infected CD4 T cells. About the research overall: Blood samples, up to about 200 mL, came from multiple time points, except two leukapheresis donors sampled once.

Trimming removed 4 bases at V and 7 bases at J, with 16 bases between. Germline CDR1 reads SEHNR; CDR2 reads FQNEAQ (reference sequence). The CDR3 runs 14 residues. This was the immunoSEQ version 4 assay in survey mode. Template was genomic DNA at around 10 ng/uL, with up to 1 ug used per sample. The data were produced by immunoSEQ multiplex PCR, yet TCRdb's version contains in-frame clones alone and is incomplete. The data contain more than 30,000 clones, about four fifths of them singletons. The stimulus was lysate of CMV-infected fibroblasts, around 10 ug/mL. CD40L-negative CD69-negative CD45RO-high memory CD4+ T cells were sorted as populations depleted of antigen-responding cells. Donors had CD4+ T cell counts above 400 cells/uL and were CMV-seropositive. The study, taken as a whole, reports: Antigen-responding cells were enriched for degenerate expanded CDR3beta sequences.

With respect to this clone: Its antigen is unidentified.

The sample here was CD4+ T cells sorted from PBMCs after 18-hour stimulation, taken from a patient who received antiretroviral therapy. The sequence was collected from an adult woman with HIV who was CMV-seropositive. The chain uses TRBV7-9 and TRBJ1-1; D gene ambiguous. CDR3 protein: CASSWGTIGDEAFF. As DNA, the CDR3 is TGTGCCAGCAGCTGGGGAACGATCGGGGATGAAGCTTTCTTT.